The 32 T cell receptor beta chains below were found in one sample sequenced in a study of T cell changes during pregnancy in multiple sclerosis. Sequenced by immunoSEQ multiplex PCR; TCRdb stores in-frame clones only, minus some. The table shows 25,000 to 35,000 clones, with about 91% occurring only once. Sequences were derived from peripheral blood, sampled in the first trimester of pregnancy. The receptors stem from a female donor in good health, enrolled as a control in a pregnancy study.

The rearrangement links TRBV4-3 to TRBJ2-5; 8 positions agree with TRBD2. The CDR3 length is 15 residues. Germline CDR1 reads LGHNA; CDR2 reads YSLEER. Trimming cost V 3 bases and J 6 bases; bases outside gene matches: 9. The CDR3 loop reads CASSQGLVSEQTQYF. In DNA, the CDR3 is TGCGCCAGCAGCCAGGGACTAGTCTCGGAACAGACCCAGTACTTC.

J is TRBJ1-4 and V is TRBV7-2, with unresolved D. CDR3 length equals 13 residues. The V gene's germline CDR1 is SGHTA and CDR2 FQGNSA. The V gene lost 4 bases and the J gene lost 6 bases, with 9 bases spanning the gap. CDR3 nucleotides: TGTGCCAGCAGCTCAGTCCTGGATGAAAAACTGTTTTTT. This gives the protein CASSSVLDEKLFF.

The genes are TRBV5-1 and TRBJ2-5; 13 bases are shared with TRBD2. After removal of 2 bases from V and 4 bases from J, the junction contained 5 bases not matched to a gene. This CDR3 comprises 16 residues. Germline CDR1 is SGHRS and CDR2 is YFSETQ. The CDR3: CASSLGTSGVRETQYF. The CDR3 nucleotides read TGCGCCAGCAGCTTAGGGACTAGCGGGGTGAGAGAGACCCAGTACTTC.

CDR3 in DNA: TGTGCCACCACCCTATCTGGCACCGGGACACAGCAGTTCTTC. It yields the protein CATTLSGTGTQQFF. V is TRBV15 and J is TRBJ2-1, with a possible D match to TRBD1 (6 bases). The CDR3 has 14 amino acids. Trimming cost V 7 bases and J 11 bases, with 21 bases left between them. Germline lookup yields CDR1 LNHNV and CDR2 YYDKDF (reference sequence).

The chain links TRBV27 to TRBJ1-3; 7 nucleotides line up with TRBD1. V gave up 3 bases and J gave up 6 bases; unmatched junction bases: 5. From germline, CDR1 is MNHEY and CDR2 SMNVEV (reference sequence). The CDR3 has 14 amino acids. CDR3 DNA: TGTGCCAGCAGTTTGACAGGGATTACAAACACCATATATTTT. It translates to CASSLTGITNTIYF.

The J gene is TRBJ2-7, the V gene TRBV5-6, with 7 bases aligning to TRBD1. This CDR3 region has 13 residues. V shed 4 bases, J shed 9 bases, and the junction held 10 bases outside the gene matches. Per germline, CDR1 SGHDT and CDR2 YYEEEE. As DNA, the CDR3 is TGTGCCAGCAGCCCGACGGGACAGTCTCTGCAGTACTTC. This translates into CASSPTGQSLQYF.

The chain has TRBV19 and TRBJ1-1; unclear D gene. The CDR3 is 14 residues long. Trimming cost V 2 bases and J 3 bases, with 10 bases left between them. In germline, CDR1 is LNHDA, CDR2 SQIVND (reference sequence). The CDR3 loop reads CASSILGRDTEAFF. CDR3 nucleotide sequence: TGTGCCAGTAGTATACTTGGCCGGGACACTGAAGCTTTCTTT.

V and J are TRBV7-9 and TRBJ1-5; D gene unclear. This CDR3 spans 15 amino acids. Germline values: CDR1 SEHNR, CDR2 FQNEAQ (reference sequence). Trimming pared 1 base from V and 2 bases from J, leaving 9 bases between. Here the CDR3 reads CASSLGGNGNQPQHF. As DNA, the CDR3 is TGTGCCAGCAGCTTAGGAGGGAACGGCAATCAGCCCCAGCATTTT.

The chain uses TRBV4-2 and TRBJ2-7; no definite D call. Trimming stripped 0 bases from V and 0 bases from J, with 6 bases between. Germline-derived CDR1 and CDR2 are LGHNA and YNFKEQ. This CDR3 is 14 amino acids long. The CDR3 DNA reads as TGTGCCAGCAGCCAAGATTTCAGCTCCTACGAGCAGTACTTC. Translating it yields CASSQDFSSYEQYF.

The CDR3 nucleotides are TGTGCCAGCATCGACAGGGATAGGAGCTACACCTTC. This encodes CASIDRDRSYTF. This sequence joins TRBV9 and TRBJ1-2, with 7 bases identical to TRBD1. Germline-derived CDR1 and CDR2 are SGDLS and YYNGEE. The CDR3 is made up of 12 amino acids. V shed 6 bases and J 9 bases; nucleotides not matched to a gene: 8.

The chain recombines TRBV28 with TRBJ2-3; D might be TRBD2 (5 bases). Germline CDR1 reads MDHEN; CDR2 reads SYDVKM. Trimming pared 3 bases from V and 11 bases from J, leaving 12 bases between. This CDR3 comprises 12 residues. As DNA, the CDR3 is TGTGCCAGCAGTTTCCCAGCGGCCTTGCAGTATTTT. It encodes CASSFPAALQYF.

The V call is TRBV2, the J call TRBJ2-7, with a weak D call TRBD1 (5 bases). Germline V lookup: CDR1 SNHLY, CDR2 FYNNEI. V was shortened by 5 bases and J by 2 bases, with 16 bases between the two germline ends. The CDR3 is made up of 15 amino acids. The CDR3 coding sequence is TGTGCCAGCAGTCCAATCCAGGGAACGGCCTACGAGCAGTACTTC. This translates into CASSPIQGTAYEQYF.

V and J are TRBV5-4 and TRBJ2-1, with unresolved D. This CDR3 spans 15 amino acids. The germline V and J ends were trimmed by 2 bases and 2 bases, with 11 bases remaining between them. CDR1 and CDR2 (germline): SGHNT, YYREEE (reference sequence). DNA for the CDR3: TGTGCCAGCAGCTTTATGGCGGTTACCTACAATGAGCAGTTCTTC. Protein product: CASSFMAVTYNEQFF. Based on the CDR3 plus reference TRBV5-4 and TRBJ2-1, the full variable domain is ETGVTQSPTHLIKTRGQQVTLRCSSQSGHNTVSWYQQALGQGPQFIFQYYREEENGRGNFPPRFSGLQFPNYSSELNVNALELDDSALYLCASSFMAVTYNEQFFGPGTRLTVL.

The chain uses TRBV2 and TRBJ1-2, with D possibly TRBD1 on 5 matching bases. The germline V gene encodes CDR1 SNHLY and CDR2 FYNNEI. V lost 7 bases and J lost 3, with 21 bases in between. The CDR3 is 16 amino acids. The CDR3 DNA sequence: TGTGCCAGCAAGGCCCATCAGGTGGGGGGAGACTATGGCTACACCTTC. It codes for CASKAHQVGGDYGYTF. Variable domain in full (rest from reference TRBV2 and TRBJ1-2): EPEVTQTPSHQVTQMGQEVILRCVPISNHLYFYWYRQILGQKVEFLVSFYNNEISEKSEIFDDQFSVERPDGSNFTLKIRSTKLEDSAMYFCASKAHQVGGDYGYTFGSGTRLTVV.

The chain is built from TRBV5-6 and TRBJ1-5; tentatively, D is TRBD1 (6 bases). Germline CDR1 and CDR2: SGHDT and YYEEEE. V lost 4 bases and J 5 bases, leaving 22 bases between the germline ends. The CDR3 consists of 17 residues. DNA for the CDR3: TGTGCCAGCAGCCCAAGGCTTCACAGGGCTGGGCATCAGCCCCAGCATTTT. The encoded protein is CASSPRLHRAGHQPQHF.

The sample holds one count of this clone. The J gene is TRBJ2-1, the V gene TRBV5-6; 9 bases line up with TRBD2. Per germline, CDR1 SGHDT and CDR2 YYEEEE. J lost 2 bases, V lost 3 bases, and 6 bases had no gene match. This CDR3 has 16 amino acids. CDR3 sequence: CASSSGLAGPYNEQFF. In DNA, the CDR3 is TGTGCCAGCAGCTCGGGGCTAGCGGGACCCTACAATGAGCAGTTCTTC.

This clone appeared once. The V gene is TRBV30, the J gene TRBJ1-6; TRBD1 agrees at 7 bases. The germline gives CDR1 GTSNPN, CDR2 SVGIG (reference sequence). The CDR3 loop spans 16 amino acids. V was pared by 0 bases and J by 4 bases, with 6 bases of the junction left unmatched. DNA of the CDR3: TGTGCCTGGAGTGTCTACGGGACAGATTATAATTCACCCCTCCACTTT. This gives the protein CAWSVYGTDYNSPLHF.

V and J are TRBV7-9 and TRBJ2-7; TRBD1 agrees at 11 bases. Germline-derived CDR1 and CDR2 are SEHNR and FQNEAQ (reference sequence). The length of the CDR3 is 14 residues. The ends lost 5 bases at V and 7 bases at J; junction bases unmatched: 7. CDR3 region: CASSQDRGRDEQYF. The CDR3 coding sequence is TGTGCCAGCAGCCAGGACAGGGGGCGGGATGAGCAGTACTTC. Using reference TRBV7-9 and TRBJ2-7 for the parts outside the CDR3, the full variable domain is DTGVSQNPRHKITKRGQNVTFRCDPISEHNRLYWYRQTLGQGPEFLTYFQNEAQLEKSRLLSDRFSAERPKGSFSTLEIQRTEQGDSAMYLCASSQDRGRDEQYFGPGTRLTVT.

The V gene is TRBV7-9, the J gene TRBJ1-1; a weak D match, TRBD1 (6 bases). Germline V CDR1 and CDR2: SEHNR, FQNEAQ (reference sequence). V lost 5 bases, J lost 1 base, and 11 bases lay in between. There are 14 residues in the CDR3. CDR3 coding DNA: TGTGCCAGCAGCCAATCGACAGGGAACACTGAAGCTTTCTTT. It encodes CASSQSTGNTEAFF.

V usage is TRBV7-2 and J usage is TRBJ1-2, with a tentative D call TRBD1 (5 bases). CDR3 length equals 15 residues. The V end lost 1 base, the J end lost 8 bases, and 17 bases lay between the germline ends. CDR1 SGHTA and CDR2 FQGNSA come from the germline V gene. The CDR3: CASSLDPQGTRGYTF. The CDR3, as DNA: TGTGCCAGCAGCTTAGATCCCCAGGGTACGCGCGGCTACACCTTC.

The J gene is TRBJ1-1, the V gene TRBV27; 7 nucleotides align to TRBD1. V lost 5 bases to trimming and J lost 4 bases; unmatched junction nucleotides: 13. This CDR3 spans 16 amino acids. Germline V CDR1 and CDR2: MNHEY, SMNVEV (reference sequence). DNA of the CDR3: TGTGCCAGCAGTGGGCTGATAACAGGGGTGGGCACTGAAGCTTTCTTT. Translation: CASSGLITGVGTEAFF.

This clone was seen more than once but under ten times. The chain has TRBV5-4 and TRBJ1-1; D is ambiguous. CDR1 and CDR2 from the germline V gene are SGHNT and YYREEE (reference sequence). Trimming took 0 bases from V and 0 from J, leaving 6 bases between them. CDR3 length: 14 amino acids. CDR3 sequence: CASSLGGMNTEAFF. In DNA form, the CDR3 reads TGTGCCAGCAGCTTGGGAGGCATGAACACTGAAGCTTTCTTT.

The chain employs TRBV6-5 and TRBJ1-6; D is ambiguous. Germline assignment: CDR1 MNHEY and CDR2 SVGAGI. Trimming left V 2 bases short and J 8 bases short, with 10 bases between. CDR3 length: 14 amino acids. The DNA of the CDR3 is TGTGCCAGCAGTTACCGGGATACGGATTCACCCCTCCACTTT. As protein: CASSYRDTDSPLHF.

J is TRBJ2-1 and V is TRBV10-1; 10 bases are shared with TRBD2. The CDR3 totals 14 residues. Germline lookup yields CDR1 WNHNN and CDR2 SYGVQD (reference sequence). J lost 12 bases, V lost 5 bases, and 10 bases had no gene match. CDR3 nucleotides: TGCGCCAGCAGTACCGGGACTAGCGCCTCCTGGCAGTTCTTC. Residues: CASSTGTSASWQFF.

The chain recombines TRBV7-6 with TRBJ2-1; possibly TRBD2 for D (6 bases). Trimming stripped 5 bases from V and 8 bases from J, with 13 bases between. In germline, CDR1 is SGHVS, CDR2 FNYEAQ. This CDR3 has 13 residues. As DNA, the CDR3 is TGTGCCAGCAGCCCGCTAGCGCGGGATGAGCAGTTCTTC. It translates to CASSPLARDEQFF. Full variable domain (remainder filled in from reference TRBV7-6 and TRBJ2-1): GAGVSQSPRYKVTKRGQDVALRCDPISGHVSLYWYRQALGQGPEFLTYFNYEAQQDKSGLPNDRFSAERPEGSISTLTIQRTEQRDSAMYRCASSPLARDEQFFGPGTRLTVL.

The chain links TRBV21-1 to TRBJ2-4; TRBD2 is the table's D call and was not checked against the DNA. TRBV21-1 is assigned pseudogene status. This CDR3 spans 16 amino acids. The CDR3 loop reads CASSKGLAGAKNIQYF. CDR3 coding DNA: TGTGCCAGCAGCAAGGGACTAGCGGGAGCCAAAAACATTCAGTACTTC.

In the case of this clone: The junction shows a germline mismatch at one end, possibly a read error. This chain uses TRBV5-1 with TRBJ2-5; 8 bases align to TRBD2. The CDR3 has 13 residues. Germline CDR1 is SGHRS and CDR2 is YFSETQ. The CDR3 protein is CASRLGGGETQYF. The CDR3 bases are TGCGCCAGCAGATTGGGCGGGGGGGAGACCCAGTACTTC.

This clone was seen just once. The chain employs TRBV6-1 and TRBJ2-3; the D gene is possibly TRBD2 (5 bases). Germline V CDR1 and CDR2: MNHNS, SASEGT. The CDR3 is made up of 15 amino acids. Trimming cost V 0 bases and J 0 bases, with 7 bases left between them. The CDR3 sequence: CASSEAQRSTDTQYF. CDR3 nucleotide sequence: TGTGCCAGCAGTGAAGCCCAGCGGAGCACAGATACGCAGTATTTT.

The rearrangement uses TRBV6-1 and TRBJ1-5; D may be TRBD1 (6 bases). Trimming left V 1 base short and J 0 bases short, with 13 bases between. Per germline, CDR1 MNHNS and CDR2 SASEGT. The CDR3 extends over 17 amino acids. The CDR3 bases are TGTGCCAGCAGTGAAGGACCCCCGACAGGTAGCAATCAGCCCCAGCATTTT. Protein sequence: CASSEGPPTGSNQPQHF.

This rearrangement joins TRBV7-2 to TRBJ1-1; 7 bases match TRBD1. J was trimmed by 3 bases and V by 6 bases; bases with no gene match: 7. CDR1 and CDR2 (germline): SGHTA, FQGNSA. The CDR3 length is 14 residues. For the CDR3, the DNA is TGTGCCAGCAGGCCCGGGACAGCGTACACTGAAGCTTTCTTT. As protein: CASRPGTAYTEAFF.

This CDR3 reads CASSLSSGVTDTQYF. CDR3 nucleotide sequence: TGTGCCAGCAGCTTAAGTAGCGGGGTAACAGATACGCAGTATTTT. This chain links TRBV11-3 with TRBJ2-3; 8 bases line up with TRBD2. CDR1 and CDR2 from the germline V gene are SGHNT and YENEEA. V shed 2 bases, J shed 3 bases, and the junction held 4 bases outside the gene matches. This CDR3 spans 15 amino acids.

The genes are TRBV7-2 and TRBJ1-3, with a possible D match to TRBD1 (5 bases). Per germline, CDR1 SGHTA and CDR2 FQGNSA. CDR3 length: 16 amino acids. V dropped 4 bases and J dropped 0 bases, with 13 bases sitting between them. The CDR3 DNA sequence: TGTGCCAGCAGCTCGGACACATCCTTCTCTGGAAACACCATATATTTT. Protein sequence: CASSSDTSFSGNTIYF.